The 20 T cell receptor beta chains listed next were all sequenced from one sample in a study of control samples from healthy donors and cancer patients. Clones were sequenced by immunoSEQ multiplex PCR, and TCRdb holds only the in-frame ones, with some missing. In the table there are roughly 130,000 clones, about 91% of which are singletons. The specimen was blood. The receptors were gathered from a young man in good health.

The chain has TRBV30 and TRBJ1-2; D uncertain. The germline CDR1 and CDR2 sequences are GTSNPN and SVGIG (reference sequence). V gave up 3 bases and J gave up 0 bases, with 14 bases separating them. This CDR3 region has 15 residues. The CDR3 sequence is CAWSPELRSNYGYTF. For the CDR3, the DNA is TGTGCCTGGAGCCCTGAACTCCGGTCTAACTATGGCTACACCTTC.

The J gene is TRBJ1-2, the V gene TRBV2; D possibly corresponds to TRBD1 (6 bases). The CDR3 has 14 amino acids. Germline V gives CDR1 SNHLY, CDR2 FYNNEI. V lost 1 base and J 8 bases, leaving 14 bases between the germline ends. CDR3 in amino acids: CASSEVQGREGYTF. CDR3 sequence (DNA): TGTGCCAGCAGTGAAGTCCAGGGGAGAGAAGGCTACACCTTC.

The rearrangement joins TRBV4-1 to TRBJ2-5; no reliable D call. Germline assignment: CDR1 MGHRA and CDR2 YSYEKL. The CDR3 is 13 residues long. V was shortened by 1 base and J by 4 bases, with 7 bases between the two germline ends. The CDR3 spells CASSQVMRETQYF. CDR3 sequence (DNA): TGCGCCAGCAGCCAAGTGATGCGAGAGACCCAGTACTTC.

The chain carries TRBV10-3 and TRBJ1-2; D call uncertain. V was cut by 2 bases and J by 5 bases, with 12 bases left in between. The germline V gene has CDR1 ENHRY and CDR2 SYGVKD. The CDR3 runs to 14 residues. The chain's CDR3 is CAISEAAALYGYTF. The CDR3 DNA reads TGTGCCATCAGTGAGGCCGCGGCATTATATGGCTACACCTTC.

This chain uses TRBV4-1 with TRBJ2-7, with D hard to call. Germline V gene data show CDR1 as MGHRA and CDR2 as YSYEKL. This CDR3 contains 15 residues. Trimming cost V 0 bases and J 4 bases, with 13 bases left between them. The CDR3 DNA reads as TGCGCCAGCAGCCAAGATCGGTATCCGTCATACGAGCAGTACTTC. It yields the protein CASSQDRYPSYEQYF.

This clone appeared a single time. The chain employs TRBV15 and TRBJ1-1; possible D gene TRBD1, 6 bases. The V end was cut by 3 bases, the J end by 7 bases, with 12 bases between. Germline-derived CDR1 and CDR2 are LNHNV and YYDKDF (reference sequence). The CDR3 sequence is 13 residues long. CDR3 in amino acids: CATSSRGGLEAFF. CDR3 DNA sequence: TGTGCCACCAGCAGCCGGGGGGGCCTTGAAGCTTTCTTT.

This sequence joins TRBV6-5 and TRBJ1-5; 7 nucleotides line up with TRBD1. The junction had 4 bases not matched to a gene; V was cut back by 5 bases and J by 3 bases. The CDR3 loop spans 14 amino acids. Germline assignment: CDR1 MNHEY and CDR2 SVGAGI. The CDR3 sequence: CASSNRGINQPQHF. CDR3 DNA: TGTGCCAGCAGTAACAGGGGAATCAATCAGCCCCAGCATTTT.

The gene calls are TRBV29-1 and TRBJ1-2; possible D gene TRBD1, 5 bases. Germline-derived CDR1 and CDR2 are SQVTM and ANQGSEA. The CDR3 totals 12 residues. The V and J ends lost 6 bases and 8 bases respectively, with 16 bases between them. CDR3 protein: CSVQLDIAGYTF. CDR3 sequence (DNA): TGCAGCGTCCAATTGGACATAGCCGGCTACACCTTC.

The chain is built from TRBV3-1 (or the pseudogene TRBV3-2) and TRBJ1-5; D may be TRBD1 (5 bases). The CDR3 contains 16 residues. Trimming took 4 bases from V and 2 from J, leaving 15 bases between them. Germline values: CDR1 LGHDT, CDR2 YNNKEL (reference sequence). In nucleotides, the CDR3 is TGTGCCAGCAGCCCTACAGGAGGCGGAGGCAATCAGCCCCAGCATTTT. The encoded protein is CASSPTGGGGNQPQHF.

This clone was detected once. The genes are TRBV18 and TRBJ2-2; no definite D call. Germline assignment: CDR1 KGHSH and CDR2 LQKENI. The CDR3 extends over 15 amino acids. Trimming cost V 0 bases and J 5 bases, with 10 bases left between them. In nucleotides, the CDR3 is TGTGCCAGCTCACCACCAGGATCGGAGACCGGGGAGCTGTTTTTT. It is translated as CASSPPGSETGELFF.

J is TRBJ1-1 and V is TRBV7-7; D remains ambiguous. The CDR3 totals 13 residues. CDR1 is SSHAT and CDR2 is FNYEAQ in the germline V gene (reference sequence). V was shortened by 1 base and J by 1 base, with 4 bases between the two germline ends. The CDR3 reads CASSLGRNTEAFF. CDR3 nucleotides: TGTGCCAGCAGCTTAGGCCGGAACACTGAAGCTTTCTTT.

The chain joins TRBV6-1 to TRBJ1-2; D is uncertain. V lost 3 bases and J 5 bases, leaving 10 bases between the germline ends. CDR3 length: 13 residues. Looked up from germline, CDR1 is MNHNS and CDR2 is SASEGT. CDR3 sequence (DNA): TGTGCCAGCAGTGACCGAAGAATTTATGGCTACACCTTC. It specifies CASSDRRIYGYTF.

The rearrangement uses TRBV4-1 and TRBJ2-3; possibly TRBD2 for D (6 bases). Germline V lookup: CDR1 MGHRA, CDR2 YSYEKL. The ends were cut back, 0 bases at V and 0 bases at J, with 10 bases in the middle. The CDR3 runs to 16 residues. The CDR3 sequence is CASSQDWSGSTDTQYF. CDR3 in DNA: TGCGCCAGCAGCCAAGATTGGAGCGGGAGCACAGATACGCAGTATTTT.

The CDR3 loop reads CASSRPALSGELFF. CDR3 coding DNA: TGTGCCAGCAGCCGGCCGGCGCTTTCCGGGGAGCTGTTTTTT. J is TRBJ2-2 and V is TRBV3-1 (or the pseudogene TRBV3-2), with D uncertain. CDR3 length equals 14 residues. CDR1 is LGHDT, CDR2 YNNKEL, per germline (reference sequence). Trimming pared 4 bases from V and 6 bases from J, leaving 12 bases between.

The chain is built from TRBV7-3 and TRBJ1-1, with a possible D match to TRBD1 (5 bases). There are 14 residues in the CDR3. Germline assignment: CDR1 SGHTA and CDR2 FQGTGA. V lost 5 bases, J lost 3 bases, and 13 bases lay in between. DNA for the CDR3: TGTGCCAGCAGCCCGGAGTTAGGGGACACTGAAGCTTTCTTT. This translates into CASSPELGDTEAFF.

J is TRBJ2-3 and V is TRBV7-9; 12 bases are a match to TRBD2. The germline V gene has CDR1 SEHNR and CDR2 FQNEAQ (reference sequence). The CDR3 totals 18 residues. The V and J ends lost 6 bases and 0 bases, in that order; junction bases with no gene match: 10. The CDR3 bases are TGTGCCAGCAGAACCACTAGCGGGGGGACTACTAGCACAGATACGCAGTATTTT. This translates into CASRTTSGGTTSTDTQYF.

V and J are TRBV7-8 and TRBJ1-2, with D perhaps matching TRBD1 (6 bases). Germline assignment: CDR1 SGHVS and CDR2 FQNEAQ. V was cut by 0 bases and J by 4 bases, with 18 bases left in between. The CDR3 is made up of 17 amino acids. CDR3 nucleotide sequence: TGTGCCAGCAGCTTAGCAATACCGGGACAAAGCCTCTATGGCTACACCTTC. Translated, it gives CASSLAIPGQSLYGYTF.

The chain carries TRBV9 and TRBJ2-7; a weak D match, TRBD2 (6 bases). From germline, CDR1 is SGDLS and CDR2 YYNGEE. Trimming shortened V by 2 bases and J by 3 bases, and 12 bases separated the two germline ends. The CDR3 spans 14 residues. CDR3 bases: TGTGCCAGCAGCGTGGGGGGAACGATCTACGAGCAGTACTTC. Its translation: CASSVGGTIYEQYF.

The V gene is TRBV19, the J gene TRBJ1-2; TRBD1 aligns across 9 bases. CDR1 and CDR2 (germline): LNHDA, SQIVND (reference sequence). Trimming at V came to 5 bases and at J to 8 bases, leaving 6 bases not matched to a gene. The CDR3 sequence is 13 residues long. CDR3 coding DNA: TGTGCCAGTAGTGCCAGACAGGGGGGAGGCTACACCTTC. Its translation: CASSARQGGGYTF. The entire variable domain, with the rest obtained from reference TRBV19 and TRBJ1-2, is as follows: DGGITQSPKYLFRKEGQNVTLSCEQNLNHDAMYWYRQDPGQGLRLIYYSQIVNDFQKGDIAEGYSVSREKKESFPLTVTSAQKNPTAFYLCASSARQGGGYTFGSGTRLTVV.

The V gene is TRBV28, the J gene TRBJ2-4; 14 bases agree with TRBD2. This CDR3 has 20 residues. The junction had 19 bases not matched to a gene; V was cut back by 6 bases and J by 6 bases. Germline V gives CDR1 MDHEN, CDR2 SYDVKM. CDR3 DNA sequence: TGTGCCAGCAGCCTACTCAGGACTAGCGGGGGGCCTCTGACCCCAAACATTCAGTACTTC. It encodes CASSLLRTSGGPLTPNIQYF.